The 17 T cell receptor beta chains presented below share a single source sample, sequenced in a study of beta chain features in type 1 diabetes. Of the isolated RNA, all was reverse transcribed, and so the sequenced material was expressed TCRB transcripts. TCRdb's copy holds only in-frame clones and misses some; the assay was immunoSEQ multiplex PCR. The table has about 290,000 clones, 8% seen once. Sequencing was done on a sample of central memory CD4+ T cells from blood. These receptors were taken from a woman younger than 35 in good health.

This clone has a handful of counts. This chain links TRBV9 with TRBJ1-2; D not resolved. The CDR3 extends over 15 amino acids. The V gene's germline CDR1 is SGDLS and CDR2 YYNGEE. Trimming cost V 0 bases and J 6 bases, with 15 bases left between them. CDR3 in amino acids: CASSVDPLRGDGYTF. The CDR3 region has the DNA TGTGCCAGCAGCGTAGATCCTCTGCGAGGTGATGGCTACACCTTC.

The chain links TRBV7-2 to TRBJ2-3; 8 nucleotides line up with TRBD2. The V gene's germline CDR1 is SGHTA and CDR2 FQGNSA. The V segment lost 1 base and the J segment 2 bases; nucleotides outside the gene matches: 5. CDR3 length: 16 residues. This CDR3 reads CASSLVPGRATDTQYF. The CDR3 DNA reads as TGTGCCAGCAGCTTAGTTCCCGGGAGGGCCACAGATACGCAGTATTTT.

The chain couples TRBV19 to TRBJ1-3; no firm D call. This CDR3 region has 14 residues. Per the germline V gene, CDR1 is LNHDA and CDR2 is SQIVND (reference sequence). V dropped 3 bases and J dropped 4 bases, with 10 bases sitting between them. DNA of the CDR3: TGTGCCAGTAGTATCGGTTACGGAGGAAACACCATATATTTT. It yields the protein CASSIGYGGNTIYF.

The rearrangement uses TRBV27 and TRBJ2-3; perhaps TRBD2 as D (6 bases). CDR1 is MNHEY and CDR2 is SMNVEV in the germline V gene (reference sequence). Trimming took off 5 bases at V and 6 bases at J, with 30 bases between the two ends. This CDR3 region has 19 residues. The CDR3 DNA reads TGTGCCAGCAGTAGACCCTTCCGGGCGTCGAGGGGAGGTGAGGATACGCAGTATTTT. Protein: CASSRPFRASRGGEDTQYF.

This sequence joins TRBV6-5 and TRBJ1-4, with 9 bases lining up with TRBD1. CDR3 size: 15 residues. Germline CDR1 MNHEY, CDR2 SVGAGI. The trim removed 8 bases at V and 7 bases at J, leaving 11 bases unmatched. In DNA, the CDR3 is TGTGCCAGCGTAATTACCGGGACAGGGTTTGAAAAACTGTTTTTT. It translates to CASVITGTGFEKLFF.

This clone came up many times. The genes are TRBV19 and TRBJ1-5, with D perhaps TRBD1 (5 bases). Trimming cost V 7 bases and J 5 bases, with 9 bases left between them. The germline V gene encodes CDR1 LNHDA and CDR2 SQIVND (reference sequence). The CDR3 runs 12 residues. CDR3 coding DNA: TGTGCCAGTAAGCAGGGAGATCAGCCCCAGCATTTT. This sequence encodes CASKQGDQPQHF.

The chain is built from TRBV5-1 and TRBJ2-5, with TRBD2 as a possible D gene (6 bases). Germline CDR1 reads SGHRS; CDR2 reads YFSETQ. With 1 base removed from V and 1 base from J, the gap between germline ends came to 8 bases. The CDR3 covers 14 residues. The CDR3 DNA sequence: TGCGCCAGCAGCTTGTGGGGACTCCAAGAGACCCAGTACTTC. Its protein product is CASSLWGLQETQYF.

This clone was found many times. This rearrangement joins TRBV2 to TRBJ2-1; TRBD2 might be the D (5 bases). CDR1 and CDR2 (germline): SNHLY, FYNNEI. V dropped 7 bases and J dropped 12 bases, with 19 bases sitting between them. This CDR3 spans 13 amino acids. The CDR3 coding sequence is TGTGCCAGCACGACTCCCAGAGGGTTAGCGCAGTTCTTC. Translation: CASTTPRGLAQFF.

The V and J genes are TRBV5-6 and TRBJ1-6; D is undetermined. V was pared by 2 bases and J by 0 bases, with 9 bases between. The CDR3 consists of 16 residues. Germline CDR1 SGHDT, CDR2 YYEEEE. CDR3 DNA sequence: TGTGCCAGCAGCTTACGGGTTGGCTCCTATAATTCACCCCTCCACTTT. It translates to CASSLRVGSYNSPLHF.

This rearrangement joins TRBV25-1 to TRBJ2-3; possible D gene TRBD2, 6 bases. Per the germline V gene, CDR1 is MGHDK and CDR2 is SYGVNS. The ends were cut back, 3 bases at V and 0 bases at J, with 16 bases in the middle. This CDR3 contains 17 residues. DNA of the CDR3: TGTGCCAGCAGTGATCCCACCCTAGCGACTAGCACAGATACGCAGTATTTT. It specifies CASSDPTLATSTDTQYF.

V usage is TRBV2 and J usage is TRBJ1-2; D is possibly TRBD1 (6 bases). CDR3 length equals 12 residues. With 11 bases removed from V and 5 bases from J, the gap between germline ends came to 15 bases. Germline CDR1 and CDR2: SNHLY and FYNNEI. CDR3 DNA: TGTGCCTCACGACAGGAGGCATATGGCTACACCTTC. Translated, it gives CASRQEAYGYTF.

This clone was seen only a few times. In DNA, the CDR3 is TGTGCCAGCAGTTTGGGGGGTAGGGCAAATCAGCCCCAGCATTTT. Translation gives CASSLGGRANQPQHF. The V call is TRBV27, the J call TRBJ1-5, with D tentatively TRBD1 (5 bases). V gave up 3 bases and J gave up 4 bases, with 13 bases separating them. This CDR3 has 15 residues. Germline V gives CDR1 MNHEY, CDR2 SMNVEV (reference sequence).

The rearrangement joins TRBV7-2 to TRBJ1-5; 7 positions match TRBD1. The CDR3 has 13 amino acids. J gave up 7 bases and V 3 bases, and 3 bases lay outside the gene matches. Germline V gives CDR1 SGHTA, CDR2 FQGNSA. CDR3 DNA sequence: TGTGCCAGCAGCTTTACAGGGGACCAGCCCCAGCATTTT. This translates into CASSFTGDQPQHF.

This clone was detected only a few times. J is TRBJ2-1 and V is TRBV2, with 11 bases that match TRBD2. With V trimmed by 4 bases and J by 4 bases, 9 bases remained unmatched. Germline loops: CDR1 SNHLY, CDR2 FYNNEI. The CDR3 extends over 17 amino acids. The DNA of the CDR3 is TGTGCCAGCAGTGCTACTAGCGGGAGTCGGGGATACAATGAGCAGTTCTTC. This translates into CASSATSGSRGYNEQFF. Looking up the rest from reference TRBV2 and TRBJ2-1 gives the full variable domain: EPEVTQTPSHQVTQMGQEVILRCVPISNHLYFYWYRQILGQKVEFLVSFYNNEISEKSEIFDDQFSVERPDGSNFTLKIRSTKLEDSAMYFCASSATSGSRGYNEQFFGPGTRLTVL.

This clone has just a few counts. This chain links TRBV11-2 with TRBJ2-3; D gene uncertain. Trimming shortened V by 4 bases and J by 6 bases, and 11 bases separated the two germline ends. CDR1 is SGHAT and CDR2 is FQNNGV in the germline V gene. The CDR3 has 13 residues. The CDR3 DNA sequence: TGTGCCAGCAGCTCCAATCTTTGGGATACGCAGTATTTT. This encodes CASSSNLWDTQYF.

This clone was recorded at least ten times. This chain joins TRBV19 and TRBJ1-3; D gene uncertain. The V end lost 6 bases, the J end lost 0 bases, and 9 bases lay between the germline ends. Germline-derived CDR1 and CDR2 are LNHDA and SQIVND (reference sequence). This CDR3 region has 14 residues. The CDR3 loop reads CASRTSPSGNTIYF. DNA of the CDR3: TGTGCCAGTAGGACATCTCCCTCTGGAAACACCATATATTTT.

This clone was seen repeatedly, ten times or more. The rearrangement uses TRBV7-2 and TRBJ1-6, with D perhaps TRBD1 (5 bases). Germline V gene lookup returns CDR1 SGHTA and CDR2 FQGNSA. This CDR3 spans 14 amino acids. The germline V and J ends were trimmed by 5 bases and 9 bases, with 14 bases remaining between them. CDR3 bases: TGTGCCAGCAGCCTCGCGGGGGGGAGTTCACCCCTCCACTTT. Its protein is CASSLAGGSSPLHF.